This T cell receptor (beta chain) derives from a study of shared clonotypes between healthy human individuals (dated by TCRdb to the early 2020s). Background on the whole study: The cohort included three men and two women between 18 and 49 years of age. For each donor, three plates each were used for CD4 naive and CD4 memory, two plates were used for CD8 naive, and one plate was used for CD8 memory. To estimate repertoire size and how much clonotype sharing occurs between individuals, the study deeply sequenced the blood TCR repertoires of five healthy adults. Libraries were prepared and TCR repertoires were sequenced by different laboratories using diverse techniques, in order to increase sequencing depth and limit assay-specific biases. Each donor's leukapheresis produced roughly between roughly 0.9 and 9 billion PBMCs.

The CDR3, from cysteine to phenylalanine, totals 16 residues. CDR3 DNA is the only sequence kept; it has 48 bases, read in frame from the first base. V is clipped by 3 bases and J by 2 bases, and the sequence between their germline boundaries is 16 bases long. CDR1 ENHRY and CDR2 SYGVKD were looked up in the germline V gene. Using the deep immunoSEQ assay, TCR CDR3 regions were amplified from genomic DNA by multiplex PCR. For each cell subset, the extracted genomic DNA was distributed evenly across all wells of several immunoSEQ 96-well plates, and each plate served as one replicate. Each replicate PCR for sorted subsets received around 200 ng genomic DNA, equal to about 30,000 T cell genomes. Purified libraries were measured with a Qubit 3.0 fluorometer, size-checked on a Bioanalyzer 2100, and measured again with the KAPA Library Quantification kit. Every immunoSEQ 96-well plate was sequenced on a separate single-read 150-cycle Illumina NextSeq 550 flow cell. The authors' analysis ran thus. Because the immunoSEQ output included only junctional sequences and no quality scores, the filtering could not be the same as the filtering used for full-length reads. To assign V/J genes and CDR3, sequences were annotated against IMGT germline references using PyIR, a Python wrapper for IgBLAST v1.9. Reads with weak V/J assignments (E-value above 1e-6), missing CDR3, stop codons, out-of-frame junctions, or ambiguous translated residues were removed. V3J clonotypes were defined as sequences sharing the same inferred V gene, J gene, and CDR3 amino acid sequence. The percentage overlap between two repertoires was calculated by dividing the number of shared unique clonotypes by the size of the smaller repertoire. Repertoire richness was assessed with RTK rarefaction, the Chao1 estimator, and Recon v2.1 estimates of unobserved clonotypes. For all TCRbeta clonotypes obtained by the gDNA method from a handful of donors, generation probabilities were computed with OLGA. The clones in this table, taken by TCRdb from immuneACCESS, are in-frame only. Not every clone is retained; where verified, under half of the shortfall comes from an unresolved V gene, and the cause of the rest is unknown. V and J calls and clone size are those listed in that table; D and trimming were worked out from the DNA. The sample table lists roughly 1,100,000 clones, around four fifths of them with a count of one. The ten largest account for approximately 1.5% of the sample.

Results the study describes overall, beyond this receptor: The small number of donors limited the genetic and exposure-history diversity represented. Even with the large sequencing depth, rarefaction of the sorted-subset datasets indicated that sequencing was incomplete. Clonotypes shared by all four sorted-subset donors showed higher generation probabilities than non-shared clonotypes. Sampling was restricted to blood, and TCR repertoires in tissues likely differ from the TCR repertoires found in blood. Based on pairwise subsampling, the degree of clonotype sharing among donors was expected to be affected by sequencing depth. Estimated clonotype richness was generally larger for naive than for memory subsets. Across a handful of donors, approximately 4.9% of naive CD4, roughly 3.3% of naive CD8, 2% to 2.5% of memory CD4, and under 0.45% of memory CD8 clonotypes were shared.

In the case of this clone: Its antigen is still unknown. The record has no base qualities; no much larger clone is one base away.

Donors were healthy HIV-negative adults with no recently reported acute infections or vaccinations. Only Caucasian adults living in Nashville, Tennessee, USA were represented among the donors. CD4+ T cells were enriched by magnetic negative selection, after which naive cells were positively selected on CD45RA and the negative fraction was taken as the memory subset. After blood collection by leukapheresis, PBMCs were isolated using Ficoll-Histopaque density gradient centrifugation and then cryopreserved in the vapor phase of liquid nitrogen. Analytical flow cytometry was used to check the purity and quantity of every magnetically sorted T cell population. Each sorted fraction had its genomic DNA isolated and then quantified by UV absorbance on a Nanodrop 2000c.

The sequence was collected from a man aged 18 to 30 in good health. Sequenced material: memory CD4+ T cells sorted from blood. Reading the label with the study, this specimen's cell subset or site is: CD45RA-negative fraction. Recombination joined TRBV10-3 with TRBJ1-1, with a tentative D gene TRBD1 over 6 matching bases. The nucleotides read TGTGCCATCAGTGATAGTAACGGGGGCTTAAACACTGAAGCTTTCTTT. Protein translation: CAISDSNGGLNTEAFF.